Below, 21 T cell receptor beta chains from the same sample are listed, as sequenced in a study of T cells in Graves' hyperthyroidism and ophthalmopathy. RNA transcripts served as the template for amplifying TCR beta CDR3 regions. A first-round RT-PCR of the TCR CDR3 used the HTBI primer set. Each CDR3 protein is one row after TCRdb ran MiXCR on the multiplex PCR reads. The sample lists fewer than 550,000 distinct CDR3 sequences; 15% to 17% were seen once. Material: blood. These receptors came from a woman younger than 35 with Graves' hyperthyroidism.

This clonotype was seen more than once but under ten times. This chain connects TRBV29-1 to TRBJ1-3; D not resolved. This CDR3 comprises 11 residues. Trimming removed 4 bases at V and 4 bases at J, with 5 bases between. Germline V CDR1 and CDR2: SQVTM, ANQGSEA. The CDR3, as DNA: TGCAGCGTTGGGGTAGGAAACACCATATATTTT. This encodes CSVGVGNTIYF. Based on the CDR3 plus reference TRBV29-1 and TRBJ1-3, the full variable domain is SAVISQKPSRDICQRGTSLTIQCQVDSQVTMMFWYRQQPGQSLTLIATANQGSEATYESGFVIDKFPISRPNLTFSTLTVSNMSPEDSSIYLCSVGVGNTIYFGEGSWLTVV.

This clonotype was recorded many times. The chain carries TRBV5-1 and TRBJ1-2; 8 bases fit TRBD1. The CDR3 contains 13 residues. V lost 4 bases, J lost 10 bases, and 9 bases stayed unmatched. Germline V lookup: CDR1 SGHRS, CDR2 YFSETQ. For the CDR3, the DNA is TGCGCCAGCAGCGGCGGACAGGGTCCCGACTACACCTTC. Its protein product is CASSGGQGPDYTF.

At least ten counts were recorded for this clonotype. The CDR3 loop reads CASSSVSGANVLTF. In DNA form, the CDR3 reads TGTGCCAGCAGCTCCGTCTCTGGGGCCAACGTCCTGACTTTC. This chain links TRBV7-3 with TRBJ2-6; D remains ambiguous. Per germline, CDR1 SGHTA and CDR2 FQGTGA. The V end was cut by 4 bases, the J end by 0 bases, with 4 bases between. The CDR3 contains 14 residues.

At least ten counts were recorded for this clonotype. The gene calls are TRBV5-5 and TRBJ2-7; TRBD1 aligns across 9 bases. Germline CDR1 reads SGHKS; CDR2 reads YYEKEE (reference sequence). Germline trimming cut 2 bases from V and 3 bases from J; bases unmatched to any gene: 6. CDR3 length: 15 residues. The CDR3 is CASSFPDRGFYEQYF. For the CDR3, the DNA is TGTGCCAGCAGCTTCCCGGACAGGGGTTTCTACGAGCAGTACTTC.

This clonotype was seen a few times. The CDR3 DNA sequence: TGTGCCAGCAGTTACCGGCTCCCGTCGGGTCTCGAGCAGTACTTC. Amino acids: CASSYRLPSGLEQYF. This chain links TRBV6-5 with TRBJ2-7; no clear D. The CDR3 runs 15 residues. In germline, CDR1 is MNHEY, CDR2 SVGAGI. Trimming cost V 2 bases and J 6 bases, with 17 bases left between them.

This clonotype was counted many times. The chain uses TRBV9 and TRBJ1-2, with D possibly matching TRBD1 (5 bases). The germline CDR1 and CDR2 sequences are SGDLS and YYNGEE. The V end was cut by 4 bases, the J end by 8 bases, with 12 bases between. This CDR3 is 12 amino acids long. The chain's CDR3 is CASSPQGGGYTF. The CDR3 DNA is TGTGCCAGCAGCCCCCAGGGAGGGGGCTACACCTTC.

At least ten counts were recorded for this clonotype. V is TRBV5-1 and J is TRBJ2-3; D unclear. This CDR3 region has 14 residues. V was trimmed by 3 bases and J by 0 bases, leaving 8 bases between them. Germline V gene sequence: CDR1 SGHRS, CDR2 YFSETQ. The chain's CDR3 is CASSSTDSTDTQYF. The CDR3 nucleotides are TGCGCCAGCAGCTCAACTGATAGCACAGATACGCAGTATTTT.

Ten or more counts support this clonotype. V gene TRBV2 combines with J gene TRBJ2-2, with D hard to call. This CDR3 comprises 15 residues. V lost 4 bases and J lost 0, with 9 bases in between. Germline CDR1 and CDR2: SNHLY and FYNNEI. CDR3: CASSAELPNTGELFF. DNA of the CDR3: TGTGCCAGCAGTGCGGAACTACCGAACACCGGGGAGCTGTTTTTT.

This chain joins TRBV4-1 and TRBJ1-5, with 9 bases fitting TRBD1. The CDR3 is 19 amino acids. Germline trimming cut 4 bases from V and 0 bases from J; bases unmatched to any gene: 13. From germline, CDR1 is MGHRA and CDR2 YSYEKL. For the CDR3, the DNA is TGCGCCAGCAGCCCCAAGGGACAGGGAGGGAGTTATAGCAATCAGCCCCAGCATTTT. This encodes CASSPKGQGGSYSNQPQHF.

This clonotype was picked up many times. The J gene is TRBJ1-2, the V gene TRBV5-5, with a possible D match to TRBD1 (6 bases). V was trimmed by 3 bases and J by 3 bases, leaving 15 bases between them. Germline V gene sequence: CDR1 SGHKS, CDR2 YYEKEE (reference sequence). This CDR3 contains 15 residues. CDR3 protein: CASSYDPGEDYGYTF. The CDR3 nucleotides are TGTGCCAGCAGCTACGACCCAGGGGAGGACTATGGCTACACCTTC.

Ten or more counts support this clonotype. The chain uses TRBV9 and TRBJ2-1; 7 bases are a match to TRBD2. The CDR3 totals 16 residues. Losses at the gene ends were 4 bases for V and 0 bases for J; bases not matched to a gene: 7. Germline V gene lookup returns CDR1 SGDLS and CDR2 YYNGEE. CDR3 sequence reads: CASSPEAGPSYNEQFF. The CDR3 DNA reads as TGTGCCAGCAGCCCCGAAGCGGGACCCTCCTACAATGAGCAGTTCTTC.

Only a few counts were recorded for this clonotype. Being one base from a much bigger clone, this may be a read error. The chain has TRBV2 and TRBJ1-2, with D perhaps matching TRBD1 (5 bases). CDR3 size: 15 residues. From germline, CDR1 is SNHLY and CDR2 FYNNEI. CDR3 protein: CASNENSGTPGGYNF. The CDR3 DNA sequence: TGTGCCAGCAATGAAAATTCCGGGACTCCCGGCGGCTACAACTTC.

This clonotype has ten or more counts. The rearrangement joins TRBV6-2 or TRBV6-3 to TRBJ1-2; D possibly corresponds to TRBD1 (6 bases). Germline V gene sequence: CDR1 MNHEY, CDR2 SVGEGT. V lost 6 bases and J lost 3, with 14 bases in between. The CDR3 consists of 14 residues. The CDR3 region has the DNA TGTGCCAGCAGACATGAGGGGGGCGACTATGGCTACACCTTC. It codes for CASRHEGGDYGYTF.

In the case of this clonotype: Possible read error: a much larger clone is one base away. The CDR3 ends on some other residue instead of the conserved phenylalanine or tryptophan, so this is likely a read error. This chain links TRBV7-9 with TRBJ2-5; D perhaps matches TRBD1 (5 bases). Germline V gene data show CDR1 as SEHNR and CDR2 as FQNEAQ (reference sequence). Between the trimmed V and J ends, which lost 1 base and 4 bases, there was a span of 13 bases. The CDR3 runs to 15 residues. The CDR3 sequence: CASSLGAGRGETQYL. In nucleotides, the CDR3 is TGTGCCAGCAGCTTAGGGGCAGGAAGGGGAGAGACCCAGTACCTC.

This clonotype was counted many times. The chain uses TRBV11-2 and TRBJ2-3, with D perhaps assigned TRBD1 or TRBD2 (5 bases each). The V gene's germline CDR1 is SGHAT and CDR2 FQNNGV. V lost 1 base, J lost 2 bases, and 13 bases lay in between. The CDR3 has 16 residues. In DNA, the CDR3 is TGTGCCAGCAGCTTAGGAGGGGCCGTGTTCACAGATACGCAGTATTTT. Translated: CASSLGGAVFTDTQYF.

This clonotype was found many times. The J gene is TRBJ2-1, the V gene TRBV27, with a possible D match to TRBD2 (5 bases). CDR1 is MNHEY, CDR2 SMNVEV, per germline (reference sequence). This CDR3 is built from 16 residues. V was trimmed by 5 bases and J by 6 bases, leaving 20 bases between them. CDR3 amino acids: CASSLSAERAANEQFF. As DNA, the CDR3 is TGTGCCAGCAGTCTTTCCGCGGAGAGGGCTGCCAATGAGCAGTTCTTC.

This clonotype was seen repeatedly, ten times or more. The chain couples TRBV7-2 to TRBJ1-2; D unresolved. The V and J ends lost 4 bases and 4 bases respectively, with 10 bases between them. CDR3 size: 13 residues. Germline V gene sequence: CDR1 SGHTA, CDR2 FQGNSA. The CDR3 reads CASSSGEGYGYTF. The CDR3 DNA sequence: TGTGCCAGCAGCTCCGGGGAGGGCTATGGCTACACCTTC.

This clonotype has at least ten counts. The V call is TRBV27, the J call TRBJ2-5; 11 bases match TRBD2. Germline trimming cut 3 bases from V and 2 bases from J; bases unmatched to any gene: 5. This CDR3 contains 16 residues. Germline V CDR1 and CDR2: MNHEY, SMNVEV (reference sequence). The CDR3 DNA follows: TGTGCCAGCAGTTTGGATGCTAGCGGGAGGCAAGAGACCCAGTACTTC. Translated: CASSLDASGRQETQYF.

This clonotype was observed many times. The V gene is TRBV6-1, the J gene TRBJ1-2; D gene uncertain. This CDR3 region has 15 residues. Germline V gene lookup returns CDR1 MNHNS and CDR2 SASEGT. V lost 1 base, J lost 3 bases, and 12 bases lay in between. The CDR3, as DNA: TGTGCCAGCAGTGAAGGACACCGAGGAGACTATGGCTACACCTTC. Its translation: CASSEGHRGDYGYTF.

A remark on this clonotype: It may be a read error: a sequence one base away is much more abundant. V and J are TRBV27 and TRBJ2-1, with D uncertain. The CDR3 covers 15 residues. Between the trimmed V and J ends, which lost 7 bases and 1 base, there was a span of 14 bases. In germline, CDR1 is MNHEY, CDR2 SMNVEV (reference sequence). CDR3: CASKGDITSYNEQFF. The CDR3 DNA is TGTGCCAGCAAGGGTGATATCACTTCCTACAATGAGCAGTTCTTC.

Ten or more counts support this clonotype. The chain combines TRBV5-1 with TRBJ1-2; D is unresolved. CDR3 length equals 14 residues. Germline-derived CDR1 and CDR2 are SGHRS and YFSETQ. The ends were cut back, 0 bases at V and 8 bases at J, with 14 bases in the middle. CDR3 coding DNA: TGCGCCAGCAGCTTGGCCGGGCCTACGGGCGGCTACACCTTC. It encodes CASSLAGPTGGYTF.